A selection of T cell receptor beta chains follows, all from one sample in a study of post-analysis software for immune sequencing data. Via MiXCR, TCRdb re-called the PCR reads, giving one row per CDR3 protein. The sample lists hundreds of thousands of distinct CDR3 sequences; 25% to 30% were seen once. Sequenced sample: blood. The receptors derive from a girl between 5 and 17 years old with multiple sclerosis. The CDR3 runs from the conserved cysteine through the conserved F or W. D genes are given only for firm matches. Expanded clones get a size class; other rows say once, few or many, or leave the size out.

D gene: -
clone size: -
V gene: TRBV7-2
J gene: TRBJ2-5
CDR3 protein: CASSSSGAAQSRAQYF
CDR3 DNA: TGTGCCAGCAGCTCCTCTGGGGCGGCTCAGTCTAGGGCCCAGTACTTC

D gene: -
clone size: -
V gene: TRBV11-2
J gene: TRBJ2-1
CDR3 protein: CASSLNKGLGYYEQFF
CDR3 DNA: TGTGCCAGCAGCCTAAATAAGGGACTTGGATACTATGAGCAGTTCTTC

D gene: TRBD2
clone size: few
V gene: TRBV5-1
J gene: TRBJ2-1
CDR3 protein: CASSLKRGGVDEQFF
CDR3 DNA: TGCGCCAGCAGCCTCAAGCGGGGGGGCGTCGATGAGCAGTTCTTC

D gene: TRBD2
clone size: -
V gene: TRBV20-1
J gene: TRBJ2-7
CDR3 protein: CSARDIGRERAEQYF
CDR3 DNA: TGCAGTGCTAGAGATATAGGGCGGGAGCGGGCAGAGCAGTACTTC

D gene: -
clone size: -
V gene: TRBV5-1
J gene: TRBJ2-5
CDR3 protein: CASSLQLLSHQETQYF
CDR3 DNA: TGCGCCAGCAGCTTGCAACTCCTATCACACCAAGAGACCCAGTACTTC

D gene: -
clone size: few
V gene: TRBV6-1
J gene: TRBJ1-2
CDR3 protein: CASSEETQDFYGYTF
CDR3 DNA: TGTGCCAGCAGTGAAGAGACCCAAGATTTCTATGGCTACACCTTC

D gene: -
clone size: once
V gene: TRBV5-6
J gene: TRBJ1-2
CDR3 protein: CASSLRVGGYTF
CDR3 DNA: TGTGCCAGCAGCTTGAGGGTTGGTGGCTACACCTTC

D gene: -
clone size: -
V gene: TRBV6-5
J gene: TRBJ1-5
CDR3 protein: CASSYGGPNQPQHF
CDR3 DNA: TGTGCCAGCAGTTACGGGGGGCCGAATCAGCCCCAGCATTTT

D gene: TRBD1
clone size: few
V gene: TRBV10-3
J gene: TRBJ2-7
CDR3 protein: CAINGQGNDEQYF
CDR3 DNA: TGTGCCATCAACGGACAGGGAAACGACGAGCAGTACTTC

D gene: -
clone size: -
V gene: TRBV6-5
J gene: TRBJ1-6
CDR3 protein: CASSLVRGPLHF
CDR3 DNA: TGTGCCAGCAGTTTGGTCCGGGGACCCCTCCACTTT

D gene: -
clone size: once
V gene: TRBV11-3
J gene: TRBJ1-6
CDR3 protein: CASPGRWVASGSPLHF
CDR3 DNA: TGTGCCAGCCCAGGGAGGTGGGTCGCTTCGGGTTCACCCCTCCACTTT

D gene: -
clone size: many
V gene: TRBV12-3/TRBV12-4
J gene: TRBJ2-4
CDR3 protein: CASSLSLAKNIQYF
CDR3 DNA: TGTGCCAGCAGTTTAAGTCTAGCCAAAAACATTCAGTACTTC

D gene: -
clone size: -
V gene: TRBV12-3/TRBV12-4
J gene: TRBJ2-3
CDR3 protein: CASSRQVEMSADTQYF
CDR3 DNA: TGTGCCAGCAGTCGACAGGTCGAGATGAGCGCAGATACGCAGTATTTT

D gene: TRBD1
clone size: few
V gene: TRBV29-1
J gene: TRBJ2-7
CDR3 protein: CSVTRTGAFYEQYF
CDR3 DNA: TGCAGCGTGACAAGGACAGGGGCCTTCTACGAGCAGTACTTC

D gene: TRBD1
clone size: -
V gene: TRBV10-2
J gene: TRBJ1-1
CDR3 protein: CASRVQQGVGTEAFF
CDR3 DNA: TGCGCCAGCAGGGTGCAACAGGGGGTGGGCACTGAAGCTTTCTTT

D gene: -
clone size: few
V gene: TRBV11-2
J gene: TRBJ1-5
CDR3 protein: CASSLRRTGNQPQHF
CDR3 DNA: TGTGCCAGCAGCTTGAGGCGGACGGGCAATCAGCCCCAGCATTTT

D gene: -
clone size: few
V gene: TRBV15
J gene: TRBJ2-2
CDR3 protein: CATSRDQGLSAGELFF
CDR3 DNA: TGTGCCACCAGCAGAGATCAAGGGTTGTCGGCCGGGGAGCTGTTTTTT

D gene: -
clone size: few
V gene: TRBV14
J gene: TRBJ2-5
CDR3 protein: CASSQGQGGFSTQYF
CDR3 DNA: TGTGCCAGCAGCCAAGGACAGGGAGGTTTCTCGACCCAGTACTTC

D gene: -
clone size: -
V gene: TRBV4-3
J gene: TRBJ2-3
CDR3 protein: CASSQDGGGTDTQYF
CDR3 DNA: TGCGCCAGCAGCCAAGATGGGGGCGGCACAGATACGCAGTATTTT

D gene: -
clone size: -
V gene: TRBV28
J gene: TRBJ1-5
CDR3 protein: CASSPWRVYSLNQPQHF
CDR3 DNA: TGTGCCAGCAGTCCGTGGCGGGTATACTCCCTCAATCAGCCCCAGCATTTT

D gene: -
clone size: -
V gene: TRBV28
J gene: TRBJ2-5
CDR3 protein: CASSDRNHQETQYF
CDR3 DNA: TGTGCCAGCAGTGACAGGAATCACCAAGAGACCCAGTACTTC

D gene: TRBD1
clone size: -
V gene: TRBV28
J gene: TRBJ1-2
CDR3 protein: CASSFEETGIYYGYTF
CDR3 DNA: TGTGCCAGCAGTTTTGAGGAGACAGGGATATATTATGGCTACACCTTC

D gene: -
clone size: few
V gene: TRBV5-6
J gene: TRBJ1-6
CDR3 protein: CASSLEGSNSPLHF
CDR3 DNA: TGTGCCAGCAGCTTGGAAGGGAGTAATTCACCCCTCCACTTT

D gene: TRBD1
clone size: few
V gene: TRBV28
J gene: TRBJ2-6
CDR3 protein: CASRFLGTGVAGANVLTF
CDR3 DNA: TGTGCCAGCAGATTCCTGGGGACAGGGGTGGCTGGGGCCAACGTCCTGACTTTC

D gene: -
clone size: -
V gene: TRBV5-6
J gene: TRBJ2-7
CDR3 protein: CASSFKFEQYF
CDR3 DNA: TGTGCCAGCAGCTTCAAGTTCGAGCAGTACTTC

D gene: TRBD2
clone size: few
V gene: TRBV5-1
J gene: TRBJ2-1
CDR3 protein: CASSLAVGLAGGTYNEQFF
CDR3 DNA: TGCGCCAGCAGCTTGGCCGTTGGACTAGCGGGGGGAACCTACAATGAGCAGTTCTTC

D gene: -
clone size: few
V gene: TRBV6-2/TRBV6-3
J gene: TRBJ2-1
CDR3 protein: CASSKTSNEQFF
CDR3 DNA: TGTGCCAGCAGTAAGACTAGCAATGAGCAGTTCTTC

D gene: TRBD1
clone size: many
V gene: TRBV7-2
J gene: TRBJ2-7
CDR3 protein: CASSQVSGGSYEQYF
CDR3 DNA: TGTGCCAGCAGTCAGGTTTCAGGGGGCTCCTACGAGCAGTACTTC

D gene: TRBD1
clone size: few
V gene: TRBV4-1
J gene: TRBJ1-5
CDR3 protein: CASSQAGQGAGNQPQHF
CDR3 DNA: TGCGCCAGCAGCCAAGCGGGGCAGGGGGCTGGTAATCAGCCCCAGCATTTT

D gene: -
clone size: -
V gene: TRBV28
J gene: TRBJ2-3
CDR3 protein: CAMGGNTDTQYF
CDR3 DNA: TGTGCCATGGGGGGCAACACAGATACGCAGTATTTT

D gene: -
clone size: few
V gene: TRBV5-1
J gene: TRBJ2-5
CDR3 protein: CASGRGGVQETQYF
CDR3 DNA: TGCGCCAGCGGCAGGGGAGGTGTACAAGAGACCCAGTACTTC

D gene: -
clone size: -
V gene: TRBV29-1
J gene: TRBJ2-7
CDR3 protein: CSAGQIYEQYF
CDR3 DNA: TGCAGCGCTGGACAGATATACGAGCAGTACTTC